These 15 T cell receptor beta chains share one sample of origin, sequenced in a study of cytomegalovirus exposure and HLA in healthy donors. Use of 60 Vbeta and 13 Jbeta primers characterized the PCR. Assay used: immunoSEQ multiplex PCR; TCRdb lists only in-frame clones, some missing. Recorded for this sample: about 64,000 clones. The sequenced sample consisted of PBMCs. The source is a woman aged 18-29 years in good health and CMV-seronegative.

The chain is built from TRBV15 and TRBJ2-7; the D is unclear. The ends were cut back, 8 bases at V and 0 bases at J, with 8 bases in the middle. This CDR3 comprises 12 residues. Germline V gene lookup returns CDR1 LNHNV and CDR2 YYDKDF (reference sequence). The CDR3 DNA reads TGTGCCACCGCACCCTACTCCTACGAGCAGTACTTC. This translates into CATAPYSYEQYF.

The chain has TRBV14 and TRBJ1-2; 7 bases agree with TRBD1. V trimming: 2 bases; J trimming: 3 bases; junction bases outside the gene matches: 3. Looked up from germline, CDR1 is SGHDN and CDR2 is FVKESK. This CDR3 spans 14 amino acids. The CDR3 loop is CASSQSRGDYGYTF. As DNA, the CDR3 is TGTGCCAGCAGCCAAAGCAGGGGGGACTATGGCTACACCTTC.

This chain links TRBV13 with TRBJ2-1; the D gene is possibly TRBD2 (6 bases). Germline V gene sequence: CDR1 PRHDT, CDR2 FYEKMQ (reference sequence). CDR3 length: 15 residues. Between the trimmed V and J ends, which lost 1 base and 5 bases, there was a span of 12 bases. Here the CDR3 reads CASSLAGEQDNEQFF. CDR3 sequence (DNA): TGTGCCAGCAGCTTAGCGGGGGAGCAAGACAATGAGCAGTTCTTC.

CDR3 DNA sequence: TGCGCCAGCAGCCTGATTAGCGGGAGCGACGACGAGCAGTACTTC. It codes for CASSLISGSDDEQYF. The genes are TRBV5-1 and TRBJ2-7, with TRBD2 matching 9 bases. The trim removed 4 bases at V and 5 bases at J, leaving 10 bases unmatched. Germline V gene lookup returns CDR1 SGHRS and CDR2 YFSETQ. This CDR3 is 15 amino acids long.

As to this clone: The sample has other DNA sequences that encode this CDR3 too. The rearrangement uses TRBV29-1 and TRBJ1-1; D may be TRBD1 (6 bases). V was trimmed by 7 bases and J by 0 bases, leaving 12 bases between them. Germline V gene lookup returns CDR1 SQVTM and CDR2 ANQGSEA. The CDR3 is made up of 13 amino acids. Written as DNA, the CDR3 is TGCAGCGCCCAGGGGCAGATGAACACTGAAGCTTTCTTT. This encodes CSAQGQMNTEAFF.

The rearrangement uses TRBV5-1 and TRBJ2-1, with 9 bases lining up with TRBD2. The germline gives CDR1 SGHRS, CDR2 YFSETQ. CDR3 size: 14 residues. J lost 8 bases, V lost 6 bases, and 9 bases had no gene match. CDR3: CASNSGSLSDEQFF. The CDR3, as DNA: TGCGCCAGCAATAGCGGGAGTTTGAGCGATGAGCAGTTCTTC.

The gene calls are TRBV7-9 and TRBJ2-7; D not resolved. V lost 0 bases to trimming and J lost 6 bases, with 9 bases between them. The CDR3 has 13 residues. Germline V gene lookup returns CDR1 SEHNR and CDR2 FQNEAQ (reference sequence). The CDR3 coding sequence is TGTGCCAGCAGCTTAGCCGCTAGTTCCGAGCAGTACTTC. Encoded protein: CASSLAASSEQYF.

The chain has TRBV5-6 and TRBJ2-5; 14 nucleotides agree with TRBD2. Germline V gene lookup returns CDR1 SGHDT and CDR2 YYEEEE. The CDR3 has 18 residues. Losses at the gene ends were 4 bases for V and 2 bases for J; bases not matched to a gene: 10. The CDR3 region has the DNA TGTGCCAGCAGCCGAACCCCGGGACTAGCGGGGGAGCAAGAGACCCAGTACTTC. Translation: CASSRTPGLAGEQETQYF.

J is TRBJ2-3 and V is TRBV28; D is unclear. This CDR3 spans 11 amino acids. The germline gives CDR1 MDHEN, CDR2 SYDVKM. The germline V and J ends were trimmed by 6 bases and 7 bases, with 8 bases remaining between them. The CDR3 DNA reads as TGTGCCAGCAGCACTCCATATACGCAGTATTTT. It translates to CASSTPYTQYF.

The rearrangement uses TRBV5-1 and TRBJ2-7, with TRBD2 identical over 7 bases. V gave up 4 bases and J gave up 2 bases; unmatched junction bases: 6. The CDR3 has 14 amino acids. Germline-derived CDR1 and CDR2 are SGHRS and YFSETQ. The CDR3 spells CASSTREETYEQYF. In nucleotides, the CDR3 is TGCGCCAGCAGCACCCGGGAGGAAACCTACGAGCAGTACTTC.

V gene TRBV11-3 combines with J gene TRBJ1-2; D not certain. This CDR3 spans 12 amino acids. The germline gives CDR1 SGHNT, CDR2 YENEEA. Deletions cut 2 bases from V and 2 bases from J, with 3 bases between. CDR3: CASSLQNYGYTF. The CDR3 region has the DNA TGTGCCAGCAGCTTACAGAACTATGGCTACACCTTC. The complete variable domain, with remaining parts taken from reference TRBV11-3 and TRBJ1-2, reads EAGVVQSPRYKIIEKKQPVAFWCNPISGHNTLYWYLQNLGQGPELLIRYENEEAVDDSQLPKDRFSAERLKGVDSTLKIQPAELGDSAVYLCASSLQNYGYTFGSGTRLTVV.

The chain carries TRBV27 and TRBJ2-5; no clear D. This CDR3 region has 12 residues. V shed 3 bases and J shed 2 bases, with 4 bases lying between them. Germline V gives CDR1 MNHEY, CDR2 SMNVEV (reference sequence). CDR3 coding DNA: TGTGCCAGCAGTTTTGTACAAGAGACCCAGTACTTC. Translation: CASSFVQETQYF.

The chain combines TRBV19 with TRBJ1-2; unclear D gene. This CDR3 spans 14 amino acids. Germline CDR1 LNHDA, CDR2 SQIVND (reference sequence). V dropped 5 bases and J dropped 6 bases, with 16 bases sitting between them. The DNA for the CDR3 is TGTGCCAGTAGTGCCCACGGTGCGCGGGATGGCTACACCTTC. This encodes CASSAHGARDGYTF. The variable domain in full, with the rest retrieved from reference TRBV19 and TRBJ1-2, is DGGITQSPKYLFRKEGQNVTLSCEQNLNHDAMYWYRQDPGQGLRLIYYSQIVNDFQKGDIAEGYSVSREKKESFPLTVTSAQKNPTAFYLCASSAHGARDGYTFGSGTRLTVV.

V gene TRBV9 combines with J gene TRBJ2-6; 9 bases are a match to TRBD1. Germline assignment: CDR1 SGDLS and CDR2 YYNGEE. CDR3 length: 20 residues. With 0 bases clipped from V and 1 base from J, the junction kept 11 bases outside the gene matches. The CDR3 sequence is CASSVGIGGTGISGANVLTF. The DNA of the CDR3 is TGTGCCAGCAGCGTAGGTATCGGGGGGACAGGGATATCTGGGGCCAACGTCCTGACTTTC.

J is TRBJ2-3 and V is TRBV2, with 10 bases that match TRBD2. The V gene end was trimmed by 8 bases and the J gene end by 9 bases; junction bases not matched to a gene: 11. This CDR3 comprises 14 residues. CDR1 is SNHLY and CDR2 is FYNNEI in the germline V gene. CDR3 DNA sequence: TGTGCCAGCCAGCAGCCCCTAGCGGGAGTAACGCAGTATTTT. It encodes CASQQPLAGVTQYF.